The entry that follows covers one T cell receptor beta chain sequence. What it recognizes is unknown. This sample stems from a study of shared clonotypes between healthy human individuals. Study as a whole: CD4 naive and CD4 memory each took three plates per donor, while CD8 naive took two and CD8 memory one.

Profiled with immunoSEQ multiplex PCR; TCRdb holds only in-frame clones, not every one. The profile shows hundreds of thousands of clones, 90% to 95% of them singletons. Naive CD8 populations comprised CD45RO-negative cells positively selected for CCR7, excluding terminally differentiated effector memory CD45RA+ cells. The CDR3 contains 13 residues. From germline, CDR1 is ENHRY and CDR2 SYGVKD. V lost 10 bases to trimming and J lost 2 bases; unmatched junction nucleotides: 7. Notes on the study in general: An anticipated effect of sequencing depth on clonotype sharing among donors was recognized. The four-donor shared clonotypes exceeded non-shared clonotypes in generation probability, with non-shared ones scoring lower.

The sample was naive CD8+ T cells sorted from blood. This sequence joins TRBV10-3 and TRBJ1-2; 7 bases agree with TRBD1. The sequence was collected from a woman aged 25-40 years in good health. The CDR3 region has the DNA TGTGCCACTATAGGACAGGACAACTATGGCTACACCTTC. Translation: CATIGQDNYGYTF.